What follows are 24 T cell receptor beta chains derived from one specimen sequenced in a study of cytomegalovirus exposure and HLA in healthy donors. It was with 60 Vbeta and 13 Jbeta primers that the PCR ran. The method was immunoSEQ multiplex PCR; TCRdb's version includes in-frame clones alone and lacks a portion of them. The data contain roughly 73,000 clones, 78% of them singletons. Sequencing used PBMCs. These receptors were obtained from a middle-aged man in good health and CMV-seronegative.

The chain is built from TRBV6-5 and TRBJ1-1, with D perhaps matching TRBD1 (5 bases). The V and J ends lost 5 bases and 1 base respectively, with 8 bases between them. Germline assignment: CDR1 MNHEY and CDR2 SVGAGI. The CDR3 has 13 amino acids. The CDR3 loop is CASSADKNTEAFF. Written as DNA, the CDR3 is TGTGCCAGCAGTGCGGACAAGAACACTGAAGCTTTCTTT.

This clone turned up a few times. The CDR3 loop reads CASSQRGDRNQPQHF. The CDR3 nucleotides are TGTGCCAGCTCCCAGCGGGGGGATCGCAATCAGCCCCAGCATTTT. The V call is TRBV18, the J call TRBJ1-5; D is possibly TRBD1 (5 bases). Germline CDR1 is KGHSH and CDR2 is LQKENI. The CDR3 totals 15 residues. Deletions cut 6 bases from V and 2 bases from J, with 14 bases between.

The chain carries TRBV7-9 and TRBJ2-5; 7 nucleotides agree with TRBD1. J lost 2 bases, V lost 1 base, and 1 base had no gene match. Germline CDR1 is SEHNR and CDR2 is FQNEAQ (reference sequence). The CDR3 sequence is 14 residues long. DNA of the CDR3: TGTGCCAGCAGCTTAGGGACAGGTCAAGAGACCCAGTACTTC. Amino acids: CASSLGTGQETQYF.

The chain combines TRBV12-5 with TRBJ1-4; TRBD1 might be the D (6 bases). The CDR3 runs 13 residues. Germline V CDR1 and CDR2: LGHNT, FRNRAP. Trimming removed 11 bases at V and 4 bases at J, with 14 bases between. The CDR3 DNA reads as TGTGCTTCCCAGGGGAGGGGTAATGAAAAACTGTTTTTT. Translation gives CASQGRGNEKLFF.

This clone was observed a single time. The rearrangement links TRBV19 to TRBJ2-2; D possibly corresponds to TRBD1 (6 bases). The germline gives CDR1 LNHDA, CDR2 SQIVND (reference sequence). With 1 base removed from V and 5 bases from J, the gap between germline ends came to 11 bases. This CDR3 region has 15 residues. The CDR3 region is CASSIVGARTGELFF. The CDR3 DNA reads as TGTGCCAGTAGTATAGTGGGGGCGCGAACCGGGGAGCTGTTTTTT.

This clone came up a few times. The chain joins TRBV30 to TRBJ1-3; TRBD1 might be the D (5 bases). V shed 2 bases and J shed 2 bases, with 7 bases lying between them. This CDR3 region has 13 residues. Germline CDR1 GTSNPN, CDR2 SVGIG (reference sequence). CDR3: CAWSWGAGNTIYF. CDR3 in DNA: TGTGCCTGGAGTTGGGGGGCTGGAAACACCATATATTTT.

V usage is TRBV15 and J usage is TRBJ2-3, with D unresolved. V was cut by 0 bases and J by 5 bases, with 9 bases left in between. There are 14 residues in the CDR3. In germline, CDR1 is LNHNV, CDR2 YYDKDF (reference sequence). CDR3 sequence reads: CATSRDSALDTQYF. The CDR3 nucleotides read TGTGCCACCAGCAGAGATTCTGCGCTAGATACGCAGTATTTT. Drawing the rest from reference TRBV15 and TRBJ2-3, the complete variable domain is DAMVIQNPRYQVTQFGKPVTLSCSQTLNHNVMYWYQQKSSQAPKLLFHYYDKDFNNEADTPDNFQSRRPNTSFCFLDIRSPGLGDTAMYLCATSRDSALDTQYFGPGTRLTVL.

The V call is TRBV9, the J call TRBJ2-1; 10 nucleotides line up with TRBD2. This CDR3 spans 15 amino acids. CDR1 is SGDLS, CDR2 YYNGEE, per germline. The V gene end was trimmed by 0 bases and the J gene end by 9 bases; junction bases not matched to a gene: 6. The CDR3 protein is CASSVVASGGTEQFF. The CDR3 nucleotides are TGTGCCAGCAGCGTAGTGGCTAGCGGGGGTACTGAGCAGTTCTTC.

This chain joins TRBV25-1 and TRBJ2-6; D may be TRBD1 (5 bases). The CDR3 is made up of 14 amino acids. Germline V CDR1 and CDR2: MGHDK, SYGVNS. V was cut by 5 bases and J by 7 bases, with 12 bases left in between. This chain's CDR3 is CASSRTSLANVLTF. The CDR3 DNA reads as TGTGCCAGCAGTAGGACATCCCTAGCCAACGTCCTGACTTTC.

This chain links TRBV12-5 with TRBJ2-7, with 10 bases lining up with TRBD2. V lost 1 base to trimming and J lost 0 bases; unmatched junction nucleotides: 9. This CDR3 has 18 amino acids. From germline, CDR1 is LGHNT and CDR2 FRNRAP. Here the CDR3 reads CASGLATLAGARSYEQYF. The CDR3 DNA sequence: TGTGCTAGTGGTTTGGCCACCCTAGCGGGGGCTCGCTCCTACGAGCAGTACTTC.

As concerns this clone: The junction does not match germline at one end; this may be a read error. This chain connects TRBV28 to TRBJ1-5, with D unresolved. The CDR3 contains 15 residues. The germline V gene encodes CDR1 MDHEN and CDR2 SYDVKM. The CDR3 loop is CANSSLGDGNQPQHF. The CDR3 DNA follows: TGTGCCAACAGTTCCCTGGGAGACGGTAATCAGCCCCAGCATTTT.

Written as DNA, the CDR3 is TGTGCCAGCAAAGGACAGGGGGTCAATCAGCCCCAGCATTTT. Amino acid sequence: CASKGQGVNQPQHF. The J gene is TRBJ1-5, the V gene TRBV6-4, with 10 positions matching TRBD1. Germline V gives CDR1 MRHNA, CDR2 SNTAGT. V gave up 7 bases and J gave up 3 bases; unmatched junction bases: 3. The CDR3 extends over 14 amino acids.

V and J are TRBV6-4 and TRBJ1-2, with 8 bases identical to TRBD1. CDR3 length: 15 residues. Germline-derived CDR1 and CDR2 are MRHNA and SNTAGT. V was clipped by 2 bases and J by 4 bases; unmatched bases: 6. CDR3 protein: CASSDPETGVYGYTF. CDR3 in DNA: TGTGCCAGCAGTGACCCCGAGACAGGGGTCTATGGCTACACCTTC.

The genes are TRBV5-5 and TRBJ1-1; D might be TRBD1 (6 bases). Between the trimmed V and J ends, which lost 4 bases and 8 bases, there was a span of 12 bases. The V gene's germline CDR1 is SGHKS and CDR2 YYEKEE (reference sequence). This CDR3 is built from 12 residues. DNA for the CDR3: TGTGCCAGCAGCCCCGGGACACAGGAAGCTTTCTTT. Translation gives CASSPGTQEAFF.

This clone was detected only a few times. The chain uses TRBV30 and TRBJ1-3; D is uncertain. The ends were cut back, 4 bases at V and 1 base at J, with 5 bases in the middle. The CDR3 totals 12 residues. CDR1 and CDR2 (germline): GTSNPN, SVGIG (reference sequence). In nucleotides, the CDR3 is TGTGCCTGGACCCAGTCTGGAAACACCATATATTTT. It codes for CAWTQSGNTIYF.

The chain is built from TRBV19 and TRBJ1-1; D gene ambiguous. Per germline, CDR1 LNHDA and CDR2 SQIVND (reference sequence). V was clipped by 9 bases and J by 1 base, with 6 bases between them. The CDR3 has 11 residues. In nucleotides, the CDR3 is TGTGCCAGGGCCCAGAACACTGAAGCTTTCTTT. Protein product: CARAQNTEAFF. The full variable domain, in which reference TRBV19 and TRBJ1-1 provide the parts outside the CDR3, is DGGITQSPKYLFRKEGQNVTLSCEQNLNHDAMYWYRQDPGQGLRLIYYSQIVNDFQKGDIAEGYSVSREKKESFPLTVTSAQKNPTAFYLCARAQNTEAFFGQGTRLTVV.

This chain links TRBV5-1 with TRBJ1-1; D ambiguous. This CDR3 is 13 amino acids long. Germline lookup yields CDR1 SGHRS and CDR2 YFSETQ. The V end was cut by 0 bases, the J end by 6 bases, with 9 bases between. CDR3 residues: CASSLVELSEAFF. The CDR3 nucleotides are TGCGCCAGCAGCTTGGTTGAACTCTCTGAAGCTTTCTTT.

The rearrangement joins TRBV7-3 to TRBJ2-2; 7 bases fit TRBD1. This CDR3 is 13 amino acids long. The germline V gene has CDR1 SGHTA and CDR2 FQGTGA. V lost 5 bases, J lost 6 bases, and 3 bases stayed unmatched. The CDR3 DNA is TGTGCCAGCAGCACCACAGGGGCCGGGGAGCTGTTTTTT. Protein sequence: CASSTTGAGELFF.

The genes are TRBV5-4 and TRBJ1-4; D ambiguous. The CDR3 length is 16 residues. Trimming removed 2 bases from V and 0 bases from J, with 11 bases in between. The germline CDR1 and CDR2 sequences are SGHNT and YYREEE (reference sequence). CDR3 sequence (DNA): TGTGCCAGCAGCTTCGGGGAGGGTGCAACTAATGAAAAACTGTTTTTT. It is translated as CASSFGEGATNEKLFF.

The rearrangement links TRBV7-3 to TRBJ1-1; TRBD1 might be the D (5 bases). Germline V gene lookup returns CDR1 SGHTA and CDR2 FQGTGA. The CDR3 totals 15 residues. Trimming stripped 5 bases from V and 6 bases from J, with 19 bases between. The CDR3 here is CASSVHQGFRSEAFF. CDR3 bases: TGTGCCAGCAGCGTTCATCAGGGTTTTAGGTCTGAAGCTTTCTTT.

The chain couples TRBV9 to TRBJ1-6; 7 nucleotides line up with TRBD1. The germline CDR1 and CDR2 sequences are SGDLS and YYNGEE. The CDR3 extends over 15 amino acids. The junction had 7 bases not matched to a gene; V was cut back by 2 bases and J by 8 bases. The CDR3 region has the DNA TGTGCCAGCAGCGTCAGGGGGAAAACGGATTCACCCCTCCACTTT. Amino acid sequence: CASSVRGKTDSPLHF.

Concerning this clone itself: At one end the junction does not follow the germline gene, possibly because of a read error. The chain links TRBV6-6 to TRBJ1-1; TRBD1 aligns across 9 bases. Germline values: CDR1 MNHNY, CDR2 SVGAGI (reference sequence). The CDR3 sequence is 15 residues long. The CDR3 region has the DNA TGTGCCAGCAGAGGACAGGGGATGGGTCGGGCTGAAGCTTCCTTT. Translating it yields CASRGQGMGRAEASF.

The chain has TRBV30 and TRBJ1-5; D remains unclear. This CDR3 has 16 residues. V lost 1 base to trimming and J lost 6 bases, with 19 bases between them. The V gene's germline CDR1 is GTSNPN and CDR2 SVGIG (reference sequence). Here the CDR3 reads CAWSDVLRARGQPQHF. The CDR3, as DNA: TGTGCCTGGAGTGATGTCCTTCGGGCCCGGGGTCAGCCCCAGCATTTT.

The V and J genes are TRBV5-1 and TRBJ2-3; 7 bases map to TRBD1. The trim removed 2 bases at V and 3 bases at J, leaving 6 bases unmatched. CDR1 is SGHRS, CDR2 YFSETQ, per germline. The CDR3 sequence is 15 residues long. This CDR3 reads CASSLFRQGTDTQYF. CDR3 nucleotides: TGCGCCAGCAGCTTATTCCGACAGGGTACAGATACGCAGTATTTT.